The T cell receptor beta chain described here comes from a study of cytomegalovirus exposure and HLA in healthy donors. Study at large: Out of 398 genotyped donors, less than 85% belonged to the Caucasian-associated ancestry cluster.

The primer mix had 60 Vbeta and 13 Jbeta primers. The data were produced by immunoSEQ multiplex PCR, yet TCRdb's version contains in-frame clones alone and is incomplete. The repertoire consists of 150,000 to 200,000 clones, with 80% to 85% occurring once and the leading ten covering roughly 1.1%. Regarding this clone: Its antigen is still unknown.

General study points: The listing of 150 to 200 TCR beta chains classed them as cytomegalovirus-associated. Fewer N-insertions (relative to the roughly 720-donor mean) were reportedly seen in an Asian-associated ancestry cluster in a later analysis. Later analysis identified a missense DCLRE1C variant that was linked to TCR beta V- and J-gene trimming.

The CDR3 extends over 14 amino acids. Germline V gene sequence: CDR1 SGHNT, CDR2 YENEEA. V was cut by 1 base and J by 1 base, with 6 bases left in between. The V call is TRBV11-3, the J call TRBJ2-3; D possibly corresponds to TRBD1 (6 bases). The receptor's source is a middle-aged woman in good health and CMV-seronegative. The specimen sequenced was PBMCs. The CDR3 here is CASSLGTGTDTQYF. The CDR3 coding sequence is TGTGCCAGCAGCTTAGGGACAGGCACAGATACGCAGTATTTT. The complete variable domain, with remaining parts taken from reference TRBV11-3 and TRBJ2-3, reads EAGVVQSPRYKIIEKKQPVAFWCNPISGHNTLYWYLQNLGQGPELLIRYENEEAVDDSQLPKDRFSAERLKGVDSTLKIQPAELGDSAVYLCASSLGTGTDTQYFGPGTRLTVL.